This T cell receptor beta chain derives from a study of shared clonotypes between healthy human individuals (dated by TCRdb to the early 2020s). The study in broad terms: A few men and a couple of women, aged 18 to 49 years, made up the cohort. The study deeply sequenced blood TCR repertoires of about 5 healthy adults to estimate repertoire size and the extent of clonotype sharing between individuals. To increase sequencing depth and limit assay-specific biases, TCR repertoire library preparation and sequencing were carried out by different laboratories using diverse techniques. Per donor, leukapheresis produced somewhere between about 0.94 and 9.5 billion PBMCs. General study outcomes and caveats: Pairwise subsampling led to the expectation that sequencing depth would affect the degree of clonotype sharing among donors. Because the study included only a small number of donors, the genetic and exposure-history diversity represented was limited. Sampling was limited to blood, and TCR repertoires in tissue likely differ from TCR repertoires in blood.

Using the deep immunoSEQ assay, multiplex PCR amplified TCR CDR3 regions from genomic DNA. Extracted genomic DNA from each cell subset was spread evenly across all wells of several immunoSEQ 96-well plates, with each plate serving as a replicate. For unsorted PBMC, each replicate PCR was loaded with 250 to 300 ng genomic DNA, equivalent to about 33,000 T cell genomes. Ten immunoSEQ deep assay plates were used to sequence the unsorted PBMC genomic DNA. Purified libraries were measured with a Qubit 3.0 fluorometer, size-checked on a Bioanalyzer 2100, and measured again with the KAPA Library Quantification kit. Each immunoSEQ 96-well plate was sequenced on its own single-read 150-cycle Illumina NextSeq 550 flow cell. The study's own analysis went as follows. Because the immunoSEQ output held only junctional sequences and lacked quality scores, the filtering could not match the filtering applied to full-length reads. Sequences were annotated with PyIR, a Python wrapper for IgBLAST v1.9, and V/J genes and CDR3 were assigned using IMGT germline references. Reads were filtered out if the reads had weak V/J assignments (E-value above 1e-6), no CDR3, stop codons, out-of-frame junctions, or ambiguous translated residues. V3J clonotypes were defined by identical inferred V gene, J gene, and CDR3 amino acid sequence. The percentage overlap between two repertoires was calculated by dividing the number of shared unique clonotypes by the size of the smaller repertoire. Three approaches were used to assess repertoire richness: RTK rarefaction, the Chao1 estimator, and Recon v2.1 estimates of unobserved clonotypes. As stored in TCRdb, this immuneACCESS dataset retains in-frame rearrangements with V and J assigned. A fraction of the clones does not appear; measured against another copy, unresolved V genes explain less than half of the discrepancy, and the remainder lacks a known reason. From that table come the V and J calls and clone size; the DNA was used to work out D and trimming. This sample lists about 480,000 clones; 79% were detected once. The ten biggest clones cover around 13% of the sample.

Of note for this clone: The antigen this receptor binds is unknown. Base qualities are not provided; no much larger clone lies one nucleotide away.

The donors were healthy, HIV-negative adults with no recently reported acute infections or vaccinations. Only Caucasian adults living in Nashville, Tennessee, USA were represented among the donors. For unsorted samples, some 100 million PBMCs were counted, and genomic DNA was extracted using the QIAamp DNA Blood Mini kit. Blood was obtained by leukapheresis, after which PBMCs were separated by Ficoll-Histopaque density gradient centrifugation and cryopreserved in liquid nitrogen vapor phase. V is pared back by 0 bases and J by 5 bases, with 10 bases lying between the germline termini. The CDR3 measures 14 amino acids from cysteine to phenylalanine. Solely the CDR3 DNA is kept, with 42 bases framed from the first base. The germline V gene sets CDR1 to ENHRY and CDR2 to SYGVKD.

The sequence derives from a woman between 35 and 50 years old in good health. Some clones in this sample may be carry-over from other donors' samples. This chain joins TRBV10-3 to TRBJ1-2; tentative D gene TRBD1, with 5 bases matching. Material: PBMCs. The CDR3 region: CAISESIGGYGYTF. The DNA is TGTGCCATCAGTGAGTCGATTGGGGGGTATGGCTACACCTTC.